The 7 T cell receptor beta chains given below trace back to one sample, sequenced in a study of cytotoxic CD8 clonotypes in ibrutinib-treated CLL. The repertoire was sequenced with immunoSEQ multiplex PCR; TCRdb's copy has only in-frame clones and lacks some. The sample has about 40,000 clones; 68% are singletons. Sequences were derived from PBMCs, sampled at disease progression, from a patient treated with ibrutinib. The receptors originated from a human donor with chronic lymphocytic leukemia.

As concerns this clone: This sample includes further DNA sequences coding for the same CDR3. V gene TRBV30 combines with J gene TRBJ2-5; D ambiguous. V was cut by 5 bases and J by 3 bases, with 4 bases left in between. CDR1 and CDR2 from the germline V gene are GTSNPN and SVGIG (reference sequence). The CDR3 is 10 residues long. The CDR3 bases are TGTGCCTGGTCTGAAGAGACCCAGTACTTC. Translation: CAWSEETQYF. Full variable domain (missing parts from reference TRBV30 and TRBJ2-5): SQTIHQWPATLVQPVGSPLSLECTVEGTSNPNLYWYRQAAGRGLQLLFYSVGIGQISSEVPQNLSASRPQDRQFILSSKKLLLSDSGFYLCAWSEETQYFGPGTRLLVL.

The V call is TRBV7-3, the J call TRBJ2-1; 7 nucleotides match TRBD2. The V gene end was trimmed by 4 bases and the J gene end by 4 bases; junction bases not matched to a gene: 4. The CDR3 has 14 amino acids. Looked up from germline, CDR1 is SGHTA and CDR2 is FQGTGA. CDR3: CASSSSGLYNEQFF. Here the CDR3 DNA reads TGTGCCAGCAGCTCTAGCGGATTATACAATGAGCAGTTCTTC.

The V gene is TRBV7-6, the J gene TRBJ1-1, with 11 bases identical to TRBD1. Germline V gene data show CDR1 as SGHVS and CDR2 as FNYEAQ. Trimming took 5 bases from V and 2 from J; bases not matched to a gene: 7. This CDR3 has 16 amino acids. The chain's CDR3 is CASSTRDRGINTEAFF. CDR3 sequence (DNA): TGTGCCAGCAGCACTCGGGACAGGGGGATTAACACTGAAGCTTTCTTT. Using reference TRBV7-6 and TRBJ1-1 for the parts outside the CDR3, the full variable domain is GAGVSQSPRYKVTKRGQDVALRCDPISGHVSLYWYRQALGQGPEFLTYFNYEAQQDKSGLPNDRFSAERPEGSISTLTIQRTEQRDSAMYRCASSTRDRGINTEAFFGQGTRLTVV.

V usage is TRBV30 and J usage is TRBJ2-1; 8 nucleotides align to TRBD2. The CDR3 sequence is 15 residues long. The V segment lost 3 bases and the J segment 8 bases; nucleotides outside the gene matches: 12. CDR1 is GTSNPN and CDR2 is SVGIG in the germline V gene (reference sequence). The CDR3 DNA reads TGTGCCTGGAGCCTACTACGGGAGGGCCGTGATGAGCAGTTCTTC. It codes for CAWSLLREGRDEQFF.

The V call is TRBV9, the J call TRBJ2-1, with 8 nucleotides matching TRBD2. This CDR3 spans 15 amino acids. Germline loops: CDR1 SGDLS, CDR2 YYNGEE. With 3 bases clipped from V and 2 bases from J, the junction kept 4 bases outside the gene matches. CDR3 loop: CASSAGLDPYNEQFF. CDR3 DNA sequence: TGTGCCAGCAGCGCGGGACTAGATCCCTACAATGAGCAGTTCTTC.

The CDR3 sequence is CASSLGTSAVSFMYF. CDR3 bases: TGTGCCAGCAGTTTAGGGACTAGCGCCGTCTCCTTTATGTATTTT. The chain links TRBV27 to TRBJ2-3; 10 positions match TRBD2. The V and J ends lost 2 bases and 14 bases, in that order; junction bases with no gene match: 13. The germline CDR1 and CDR2 sequences are MNHEY and SMNVEV (reference sequence). The CDR3 runs 15 residues.

The chain employs TRBV5-1 and TRBJ2-5; either TRBD1 or TRBD2 may supply D (5 bases each). The J call may be in error: the DNA end matches TRBJ2-7 better. This CDR3 region has 14 residues. The germline V gene has CDR1 SGHRS and CDR2 YFSETQ. The DNA of the CDR3 is TGCGCCAGCAGCCCCAGTCGGGACCCTAACGAGCAGTACTTC. Translation gives CASSPSRDPNEQYF.